This entry concerns a single T cell receptor (beta chain). Its target is not known. This record belongs to a study of vaccination effects on CD4 cells after COVID-19. Overall study context: The median interval between the second dose and post-vaccine sampling was 72 days. General study results and limits: Marked clonal contraction of infection- and vaccine-induced clones was seen late after vaccination. The study, lacking early post-infection timepoints, had few convalescent patients.

Germline lookup yields CDR1 SQVTM and CDR2 ANQGSEA. The V gene lost 3 bases and the J gene lost 5 bases, with 13 bases spanning the gap. The CDR3 has 13 amino acids. TCRdb keeps only in-frame clones here, not all; method: immunoSEQ multiplex PCR. The repertoire includes 67,000 or so clones, around 81% of them detected once, and more than 1% sits in the top ten. Sequencing was preceded by expansion of antigen-specific CD4+ T cells with viral peptide pools in the ViraFEST assay. Once cultured for 9 to 11 days, the cells underwent separation to obtain CD4+ T cells. Every participant took two doses of the BNT162b2 or mRNA-1273 vaccine. IL-2 medium supplanted half the medium on days 3 and 7.

The receptor was derived from a human donor who received a COVID-19 vaccine. J is TRBJ2-5 and V is TRBV29-1; D might be TRBD2 (7 bases). The sequences come from CD4+ T cells from PBMCs cultured with HCoV-229E spike peptides, collected after COVID-19 vaccination. CDR3 coding DNA: TGCAGCGTTGATCGGGGGGCGGAGGAGACCCAGTACTTC. This sequence encodes CSVDRGAEETQYF.